What follows are 25 T cell receptor beta chains derived from one specimen sequenced in a study of T-cell memory formation after mild COVID-19. From the 5' RACE reads, TCRdb called clonotypes with MiXCR, one entry per CDR3 protein. Among tens of thousands of distinct CDR3 sequences listed, roughly 9.8% were seen once. The sequenced sample was PBMCs or a T cell subset sorted from them (not recorded which). These receptors came from an adult woman who had mild COVID-19 (a few samples of this study predate the infection). Cell type and time point are not known.

Only a few counts were recorded for this clonotype. This sequence joins TRBV29-1 and TRBJ2-5; D not resolved. V was clipped by 8 bases and J by 4 bases, with 14 bases between them. This CDR3 spans 12 amino acids. Germline V gene data show CDR1 as SQVTM and CDR2 as ANQGSEA. DNA for the CDR3: TGCAGCTCACTCGTGAGCGCAGAGACCCAGTACTTC. This encodes CSSLVSAETQYF.

This chain connects TRBV4-2 to TRBJ2-1, with a weak D call TRBD2 (6 bases). CDR1 is LGHNA and CDR2 is YNFKEQ in the germline V gene. V was pared by 0 bases and J by 7 bases, with 13 bases between. The CDR3 is 15 amino acids. CDR3 bases: TGTGCCAGCAGCCAAGATGTGCGGGGTGGGAATGAGCAGTTCTTC. Residues: CASSQDVRGGNEQFF.

This clonotype was seen at least ten times. J is TRBJ1-6 and V is TRBV12-3 or TRBV12-4, with unresolved D. V gave up 8 bases and J gave up 9 bases, with 5 bases separating them. The CDR3 totals 10 residues. CDR3: CASSISPLHF. In nucleotides, the CDR3 is TGTGCCAGCTCAATTTCACCCCTCCACTTT.

This clonotype was observed a few times. The V and J genes are TRBV15 and TRBJ2-1, with D possibly being TRBD1 or TRBD2 (5 bases each). Trimming left V 1 base short and J 13 bases short, with 14 bases between. The V gene's germline CDR1 is LNHNV and CDR2 YYDKDF (reference sequence). The CDR3 runs 13 residues. CDR3 DNA: TGTGCCACCAGCAGAGTTGGCCCCAGGGACCAGTTCTTC. As protein: CATSRVGPRDQFF.

The chain is built from TRBV7-9 and TRBJ1-5; no clear D. This CDR3 has 13 residues. Germline V lookup: CDR1 SEHNR, CDR2 FQNEAQ (reference sequence). Trimming took off 1 base at V and 12 bases at J, with 13 bases between the two ends. Written as DNA, the CDR3 is TGTGCCAGCAGCTTAGAAGGGTTCGTCCACCAGCATTTT. Its translation is CASSLEGFVHQHF.

In its sample, this clonotype was seen many times. This chain links TRBV4-1 with TRBJ2-5; TRBD2 is a possible D gene (6 bases). Trimming pared 1 base from V and 4 bases from J, leaving 13 bases between. The CDR3 loop spans 15 amino acids. Germline loops: CDR1 MGHRA, CDR2 YSYEKL. The CDR3 loop reads CASSQGDGGRETQYF. In nucleotides, the CDR3 is TGCGCCAGCAGCCAAGGGGATGGAGGGAGAGAGACCCAGTACTTC.

This chain joins TRBV6-1 and TRBJ2-1; unclear D gene. Germline CDR1 is MNHNS and CDR2 is SASEGT. The V gene lost 7 bases and the J gene lost 7 bases, with 20 bases spanning the gap. The length of the CDR3 is 15 residues. The CDR3 sequence is CASKEMAYTGNEQFF. CDR3 coding DNA: TGTGCCAGCAAAGAAATGGCTTACACTGGGAATGAGCAGTTCTTC.

This clonotype was picked up a small number of times. The chain couples TRBV5-1 to TRBJ2-1; TRBD1 matches at 9 bases. The CDR3 is 15 residues long. Trimming removed 4 bases from V and 6 bases from J; junction bases left unmatched: 8. Germline values: CDR1 SGHRS, CDR2 YFSETQ. This chain's CDR3 is CASSAGTGWGNEQFF. In DNA form, the CDR3 reads TGCGCCAGCAGCGCCGGGACAGGGTGGGGCAATGAGCAGTTCTTC.

The sample holds a few counts of this clonotype. The chain joins TRBV20-1 to TRBJ2-1; possible D gene TRBD2, 7 bases. CDR1 is DFQATT, CDR2 SNEGSKA, per germline (reference sequence). The CDR3 extends over 16 amino acids. V was trimmed by 0 bases and J by 3 bases, leaving 15 bases between them. The CDR3 region has the DNA TGCAGTGCTAGAGATCTCGAGGGGGGGGTCTACAATGAGCAGTTCTTC. Amino acids: CSARDLEGGVYNEQFF.

The table lists this clonotype with a few counts. This chain links TRBV2 with TRBJ1-6; no firm D call. Germline loops: CDR1 SNHLY, CDR2 FYNNEI. CDR3 length equals 14 residues. V lost 6 bases, J lost 0 bases, and 6 bases lay in between. The CDR3 sequence is CASSVGSYNSPLHF. In DNA, the CDR3 is TGTGCCAGCAGCGTCGGCTCCTATAATTCACCCCTCCACTTT. Based on the CDR3 plus reference TRBV2 and TRBJ1-6, the full variable domain is EPEVTQTPSHQVTQMGQEVILRCVPISNHLYFYWYRQILGQKVEFLVSFYNNEISEKSEIFDDQFSVERPDGSNFTLKIRSTKLEDSAMYFCASSVGSYNSPLHFGNGTRLTVT.

The table lists this clonotype with many counts. The chain links TRBV5-1 to TRBJ2-7, with 12 bases aligning to TRBD2. V dropped 0 bases and J dropped 7; count of bases not matched to a gene: 5. Germline values: CDR1 SGHRS, CDR2 YFSETQ. The CDR3 length is 15 residues. The CDR3 protein is CASSLDPGLAGEQYF. The CDR3 region has the DNA TGCGCCAGCAGCTTGGATCCCGGACTAGCGGGGGAGCAGTACTTC.

This clonotype turned up a few times. J is TRBJ2-1 and V is TRBV12-3 or TRBV12-4; the match to TRBD2 covers 11 bases. The V segment lost 5 bases and the J segment 10 bases; nucleotides outside the gene matches: 13. The CDR3 contains 16 residues. The chain's CDR3 is CASSPNSGGAVKEQFF. Written as DNA, the CDR3 is TGTGCCAGCAGTCCTAATAGCGGGGGGGCCGTGAAGGAGCAGTTCTTC.

The V call is TRBV27, the J call TRBJ2-2; the D call may be TRBD1 or TRBD2 (5 bases each). Trimming shortened V by 5 bases and J by 10 bases, and 23 bases separated the two germline ends. This CDR3 has 16 residues. CDR1 MNHEY and CDR2 SMNVEV come from the germline V gene (reference sequence). This chain's CDR3 is CASSPWGTGRRAELFF. CDR3 in DNA: TGTGCCAGCAGTCCCTGGGGGACGGGTAGACGGGCGGAGCTGTTTTTT.

This clonotype was counted only a few times. J is TRBJ2-7 and V is TRBV5-1; 10 bases fit TRBD1. V shed 7 bases and J 3 bases; nucleotides not matched to a gene: 4. The CDR3 contains 13 residues. CDR1 is SGHRS, CDR2 YFSETQ, per germline. The CDR3 loop is CASGGQGGYEQYF. The CDR3 DNA is TGCGCCAGCGGAGGACAGGGGGGCTACGAGCAGTACTTC.

This clonotype has a handful of counts. The chain links TRBV14 to TRBJ2-7; TRBD1 might be the D (6 bases). Germline V gives CDR1 SGHDN, CDR2 FVKESK. V was trimmed by 4 bases and J by 4 bases, leaving 8 bases between them. CDR3 size: 12 residues. CDR3 amino acids: CASSRQGYEQYF. CDR3 sequence (DNA): TGTGCCAGCAGCCGTCAGGGGTACGAGCAGTACTTC.

This clonotype was seen repeatedly, ten times or more. This sequence joins TRBV3-1 and TRBJ2-5; D unclear. Germline V lookup: CDR1 LGHDT, CDR2 YNNKEL (reference sequence). This CDR3 region has 12 residues. V was pared by 4 bases and J by 13 bases, with 16 bases between. CDR3 region: CASSPLDPQLYF. The CDR3 coding sequence is TGTGCCAGCAGCCCCCTCGACCCGCAATTGTACTTC.

J is TRBJ1-3 and V is TRBV15; D is undetermined. Trimming removed 1 base from V and 4 bases from J, with 11 bases in between. The CDR3 is 15 residues long. Germline V gene lookup returns CDR1 LNHNV and CDR2 YYDKDF (reference sequence). The CDR3 DNA sequence: TGTGCCACCAGCAGAGTGACAAGGGCCGGAAACACCATATATTTT. It codes for CATSRVTRAGNTIYF.

In its sample, this clonotype was seen a few times. CDR3 region: CSATGGNYEQYF. CDR3 DNA sequence: TGCAGTGCTACGGGGGGGAACTACGAGCAGTACTTC. This chain links TRBV20-1 with TRBJ2-7; 8 nucleotides match TRBD2. V lost 4 bases, J lost 3 bases, and 2 bases stayed unmatched. The CDR3 covers 12 residues. CDR1 is DFQATT and CDR2 is SNEGSKA in the germline V gene (reference sequence).

This clonotype was counted a few times. V usage is TRBV4-1 and J usage is TRBJ2-1; D gene ambiguous. V lost 2 bases, J lost 5 bases, and 13 bases lay in between. Germline lookup yields CDR1 MGHRA and CDR2 YSYEKL. This CDR3 spans 15 amino acids. CDR3 amino acids: CASSQLTLGDNEQFF. In DNA, the CDR3 is TGCGCCAGCAGCCAACTGACCCTTGGGGACAATGAGCAGTTCTTC.

This clonotype came up many times. The genes are TRBV6-6 and TRBJ1-1, with TRBD1 matching over 9 bases. The CDR3 covers 15 residues. The germline V gene encodes CDR1 MNHNY and CDR2 SVGAGI (reference sequence). The V gene end was trimmed by 4 bases and the J gene end by 3 bases; junction bases not matched to a gene: 6. CDR3 protein: CASSSPGQGYTEAFF. In nucleotides, the CDR3 is TGTGCCAGCAGTTCCCCGGGACAGGGATACACTGAAGCTTTCTTT.

Points on this clonotype: The germline gene is not matched at one end of the junction; a read error may be the cause. The chain combines TRBV20-1 with TRBJ2-1; 12 bases align to TRBD2. Looked up from germline, CDR1 is DFQATT and CDR2 is SNEGSKA (reference sequence). The CDR3 covers 13 residues. This CDR3 is CSVGGPSGRAYLF. CDR3 nucleotide sequence: TGCAGTGTCGGGGGGCCTAGCGGGAGGGCCTATCTCTTC.

This clonotype turned up a few times. This chain uses TRBV9 with TRBJ2-7; D is undetermined. The V end was cut by 0 bases, the J end by 3 bases, with 7 bases between. CDR1 SGDLS and CDR2 YYNGEE come from the germline V gene. This CDR3 is 13 amino acids long. CDR3 in DNA: TGTGCCAGCAGCGTAGGGCTGGGCTACGAGCAGTACTTC. Amino acid sequence: CASSVGLGYEQYF.

This clonotype was picked up many times. This chain uses TRBV5-1 with TRBJ2-5; D remains unclear. Trimming cost V 0 bases and J 3 bases, with 15 bases left between them. Germline loops: CDR1 SGHRS, CDR2 YFSETQ. This CDR3 region has 16 residues. The CDR3 coding sequence is TGCGCCAGCAGCTTGGTGTATCCTGGGGTGAAAGAGACCCAGTACTTC. Its protein product is CASSLVYPGVKETQYF.

This clonotype occurred a few times. CDR3 loop: CASSSSLSLYSNQPQHF. In DNA, the CDR3 is TGTGCCAGCAGCTCATCCTTAAGTCTTTATAGCAATCAGCCCCAGCATTTT. The V and J genes are TRBV7-2 and TRBJ1-5; D is undetermined. V was shortened by 4 bases and J by 0 bases, with 16 bases between the two germline ends. Germline V CDR1 and CDR2: SGHTA, FQGNSA. The CDR3 spans 17 residues.

This clonotype was seen a handful of times. The J gene is TRBJ2-1, the V gene TRBV2, with 11 bases matching TRBD2. The germline V gene encodes CDR1 SNHLY and CDR2 FYNNEI. The CDR3 is 15 residues long. The V and J ends lost 3 bases and 4 bases, in that order; junction bases with no gene match: 2. CDR3 DNA: TGTGCCAGCAGTGACTCTAGCGGGGGGTACAATGAGCAGTTCTTC. This gives the protein CASSDSSGGYNEQFF. Variable domain in full (rest from reference TRBV2 and TRBJ2-1): EPEVTQTPSHQVTQMGQEVILRCVPISNHLYFYWYRQILGQKVEFLVSFYNNEISEKSEIFDDQFSVERPDGSNFTLKIRSTKLEDSAMYFCASSDSSGGYNEQFFGPGTRLTVL.